Shown below are 11 T cell receptor beta chains from a single sample sequenced in a study of blood T cell repertoires in COVID-19. TCRdb keeps only in-frame clones here, not all; method: immunoSEQ multiplex PCR. The sample includes roughly 430,000 clones, approximately 91% of them seen just once. Sequencing input: PBMCs or T cells enriched from blood (not recorded which). Receptors originate from a woman aged 18-35 years who had been exposed to COVID-19.

The CDR3 sequence is CASSPGEGRQETQYF. As DNA, the CDR3 is TGTGCCAGCTCACCAGGGGAGGGGCGACAAGAGACCCAGTACTTC. The chain links TRBV18 to TRBJ2-5, with 7 nucleotides matching TRBD2. V gave up 2 bases and J gave up 2 bases; unmatched junction bases: 5. The germline V gene encodes CDR1 KGHSH and CDR2 LQKENI. The CDR3 is 15 amino acids.

The J gene is TRBJ1-1, the V gene TRBV5-5; TRBD1 might be the D (5 bases). The CDR3 sequence is 15 residues long. V lost 0 bases and J 0 bases, leaving 9 bases between the germline ends. Per the germline V gene, CDR1 is SGHKS and CDR2 is YYEKEE (reference sequence). This CDR3 reads CASSLGAGMNTEAFF. The CDR3 DNA sequence: TGTGCCAGCAGCTTGGGAGCAGGGATGAACACTGAAGCTTTCTTT.

The V gene is TRBV21-1, the J gene TRBJ1-5; no check of the table's D call, TRBD1, against the DNA was made. TRBV21-1 is described as a pseudogene. This CDR3 is 17 amino acids long. The CDR3: CASSADYLGQGIMPQHF. CDR3 nucleotide sequence: TGTGCCAGCAGCGCAGATTACCTCGGACAGGGTATAATGCCCCAGCATTTT.

V is TRBV6-4 and J is TRBJ1-2; 7 nucleotides agree with TRBD1. The CDR3 is 14 amino acids. V was clipped by 5 bases and J by 2 bases; unmatched bases: 5. Germline assignment: CDR1 MRHNA and CDR2 SNTAGT. For the CDR3, the DNA is TGTGCCAGCAGTCCGGACAGGAGCAACTATGGCTACACCTTC. Translating gives CASSPDRSNYGYTF.

This clone appeared a single time. V and J are TRBV30 and TRBJ2-3; 9 positions match TRBD1. V lost 7 bases, J lost 0 bases, and 2 bases stayed unmatched. Germline CDR1 is GTSNPN and CDR2 is SVGIG (reference sequence). The CDR3 extends over 13 amino acids. CDR3 sequence: CAYRGHSTDTQYF. The CDR3 DNA is TGTGCCTACAGGGGGCATAGCACAGATACGCAGTATTTT.

V gene TRBV10-1 combines with J gene TRBJ2-5; TRBD1 agrees at 12 bases. With V trimmed by 6 bases and J by 5 bases, 7 bases remained unmatched. This CDR3 comprises 15 residues. From germline, CDR1 is WNHNN and CDR2 SYGVQD (reference sequence). CDR3 sequence reads: CASRPGQGAGETQYF. The CDR3 DNA follows: TGCGCCAGCAGACCGGGACAGGGGGCCGGGGAGACCCAGTACTTC.

The V gene is TRBV5-4, the J gene TRBJ2-7; 7 bases are shared with TRBD1. J was trimmed by 3 bases and V by 4 bases; bases with no gene match: 7. The CDR3 sequence is 14 residues long. In germline, CDR1 is SGHNT, CDR2 YYREEE (reference sequence). The CDR3 is CASSAMGQHYEQYF. The CDR3 nucleotides read TGTGCCAGCAGCGCGATGGGACAGCACTACGAGCAGTACTTC. The full variable domain, with the rest looked up from reference TRBV5-4 and TRBJ2-7, is ETGVTQSPTHLIKTRGQQVTLRCSSQSGHNTVSWYQQALGQGPQFIFQYYREEENGRGNFPPRFSGLQFPNYSSELNVNALELDDSALYLCASSAMGQHYEQYFGPGTRLTVT.

This clone was found once. The chain links TRBV18 to TRBJ2-7, with D hard to call. The V end was cut by 0 bases, the J end by 3 bases, with 6 bases between. The CDR3 sequence is 13 residues long. From germline, CDR1 is KGHSH and CDR2 LQKENI. The CDR3 DNA sequence: TGTGCCAGCTCACCACCAACTATCTACGAGCAGTACTTC. As protein: CASSPPTIYEQYF.

This chain uses TRBV20-1 with TRBJ1-1; D remains ambiguous. Trimming shortened V by 6 bases and J by 8 bases, and 7 bases separated the two germline ends. The CDR3 consists of 9 residues. Germline CDR1 reads DFQATT; CDR2 reads SNEGSKA (reference sequence). In DNA form, the CDR3 reads TGCAGTGCGGGCAGGGAAGCTTTCTTT. Amino acid sequence: CSAGREAFF.

This chain connects TRBV28 to TRBJ2-1; no clear D. The ends were cut back, 4 bases at V and 5 bases at J, with 9 bases in the middle. The germline V gene has CDR1 MDHEN and CDR2 SYDVKM. The CDR3 loop spans 13 amino acids. The CDR3 DNA sequence: TGTGCCAGCAGTTCCCTCAGTAACAATGAGCAGTTCTTC. It encodes CASSSLSNNEQFF.

This clone has a single count. The gene calls are TRBV7-9 and TRBJ1-5; D unresolved. V was cut by 1 base and J by 5 bases, with 9 bases left in between. The germline gives CDR1 SEHNR, CDR2 FQNEAQ (reference sequence). The CDR3 totals 14 residues. CDR3 sequence (DNA): TGTGCCAGCAGCTTAGGGATTGACTATCAGCCCCAGCATTTT. Its protein product is CASSLGIDYQPQHF.